The clone carrying this T cell receptor beta chain was picked up a small number of times. Its antigen is not identified. The data are from a study of shared clonotypes between healthy human individuals. Study summary: The people who gave samples were a couple of women and a few men aged 18 to 49. Whole-study findings and limits: Naive CD4 clonotypes overlapped across several donors at 4.5% to 5.5%. Genetic and exposure-history diversity was limited by the small donor number.

The germline V gene encodes CDR1 MDHEN and CDR2 SYDVKM. The V segment lost 1 base and the J segment 5 bases; nucleotides outside the gene matches: 13. This CDR3 is built from 18 residues. Data came from immunoSEQ multiplex PCR; TCRdb stores just in-frame clones and leaves some out. This sample has 650,000 to 750,000 clones, with 72% found just once. The sequence was collected from a woman in her twenties or thirties in good health. The chain employs TRBV28 and TRBJ1-5; 8 nucleotides line up with TRBD1. The sequenced sample consisted of memory CD4+ T cells sorted from blood. Subset meaning: CD45RA-negative fraction. The CDR3 spells CASSLSVWGQGADQPQHF. The CDR3 nucleotides are TGTGCCAGCAGTTTATCCGTCTGGGGGCAGGGGGCCGATCAGCCCCAGCATTTT.